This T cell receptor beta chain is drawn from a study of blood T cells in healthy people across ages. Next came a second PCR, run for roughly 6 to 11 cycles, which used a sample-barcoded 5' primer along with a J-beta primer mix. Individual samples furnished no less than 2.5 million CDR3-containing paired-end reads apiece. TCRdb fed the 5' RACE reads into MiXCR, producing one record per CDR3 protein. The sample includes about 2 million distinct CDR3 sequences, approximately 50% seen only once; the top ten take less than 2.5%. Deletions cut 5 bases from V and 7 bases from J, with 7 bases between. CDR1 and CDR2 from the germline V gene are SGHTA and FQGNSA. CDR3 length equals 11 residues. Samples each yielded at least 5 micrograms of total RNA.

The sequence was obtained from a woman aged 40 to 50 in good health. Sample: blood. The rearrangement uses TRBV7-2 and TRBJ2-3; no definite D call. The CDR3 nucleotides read TGTGCCAGCAGCACACCAAATACGCAGTATTTT. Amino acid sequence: CASSTPNTQYF.